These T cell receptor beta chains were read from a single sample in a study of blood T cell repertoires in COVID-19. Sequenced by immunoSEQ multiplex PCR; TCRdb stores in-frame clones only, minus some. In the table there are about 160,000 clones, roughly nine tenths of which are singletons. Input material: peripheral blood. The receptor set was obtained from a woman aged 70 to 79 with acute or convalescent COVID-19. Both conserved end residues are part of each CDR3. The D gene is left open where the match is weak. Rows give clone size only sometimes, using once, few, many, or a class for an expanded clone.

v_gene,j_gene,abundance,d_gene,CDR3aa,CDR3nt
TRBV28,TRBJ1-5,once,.,CASSLRGLGNQPQHF,TGTGCCAGCAGTTTGCGCGGGCTGGGCAATCAGCCCCAGCATTTT
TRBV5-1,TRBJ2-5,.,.,CASSPSGTSYQETQYF,TGCGCCAGCAGCCCATCCGGGACATCGTACCAAGAGACCCAGTACTTC
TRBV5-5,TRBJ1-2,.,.,CASIHQQGHDGYTF,TGTGCCAGCATACATCAGCAGGGTCACGATGGCTACACCTTC
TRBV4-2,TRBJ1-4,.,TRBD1,CASSQRQGGTNEKLFF,TGTGCCAGCAGCCAACGACAGGGCGGAACTAATGAAAAACTGTTTTTT
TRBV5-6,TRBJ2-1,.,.,CASSKGAGSSYNEQFF,TGTGCCAGCAGCAAAGGGGCGGGGAGCTCCTACAATGAGCAGTTCTTC
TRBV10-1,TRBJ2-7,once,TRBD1,CASIILQGAGEQYF,TGCGCCAGCATTATCCTTCAGGGGGCGGGCGAGCAGTACTTC
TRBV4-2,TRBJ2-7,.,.,CASSQERPGSERPYEQYF,TGTGCCAGCAGCCAAGAGCGTCCCGGGTCAGAACGTCCCTACGAGCAGTACTTC
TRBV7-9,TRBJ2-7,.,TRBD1,CASRDRGTYEQYF,TGTGCCAGCAGGGACAGGGGAACCTACGAGCAGTACTTC
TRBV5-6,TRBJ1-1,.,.,CASSPQVNTEAFF,TGTGCCAGCAGCCCACAGGTGAACACTGAAGCTTTCTTT
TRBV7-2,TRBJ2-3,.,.,CASSLSLSTDTQYF,TGTGCCAGCAGCTTGAGTCTTAGCACAGATACGCAGTATTTT
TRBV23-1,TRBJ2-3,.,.,CASSHHLFRGTDTQYF,TGCGCCAGCAGTCATCACCTCTTTCGCGGGACAGATACGCAGTATTTT
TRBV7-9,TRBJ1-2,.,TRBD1,CASSLAGYGTGADYTF,TGTGCCAGCAGCTTAGCGGGGTACGGGACAGGGGCTGACTACACCTTC
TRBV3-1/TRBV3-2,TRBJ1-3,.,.,CASSRGSSGNTIYF,TGTGCCAGCAGCAGGGGGAGCTCTGGAAACACCATATATTTT
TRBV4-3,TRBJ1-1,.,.,CASSQIPDITNTEAFF,TGCGCCAGCAGCCAAATTCCTGACATTACGAACACTGAAGCTTTCTTT
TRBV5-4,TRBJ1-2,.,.,CASTSHLGGTTGYTF,TGTGCCAGCACTAGCCATCTGGGGGGTACGACTGGCTACACCTTC
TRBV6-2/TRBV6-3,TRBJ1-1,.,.,CASSYTVGDTEAFF,TGTGCCAGCAGTTACACGGTAGGGGACACTGAAGCTTTCTTT
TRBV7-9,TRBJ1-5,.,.,CASSLEGIRLNQPQHF,TGTGCCAGCAGCTTAGAGGGGATTCGACTCAATCAGCCCCAGCATTTT
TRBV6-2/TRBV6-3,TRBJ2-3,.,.,CASSLGSLSYF,TGTGCCAGCAGTTTGGGCAGTCTATCGTATTTT
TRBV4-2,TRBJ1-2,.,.,CASSQQTDLRYGYTF,TGTGCCAGCAGCCAACAGACAGACCTGCGCTATGGCTACACCTTC
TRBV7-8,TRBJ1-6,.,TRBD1,CASRGDRGRNSPLHF,TGTGCCAGCAGGGGAGACAGGGGGCGAAATTCACCCCTCCACTTT
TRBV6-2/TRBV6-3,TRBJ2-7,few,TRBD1,CASTYSLGTGVNEQYF,TGTGCCAGCACCTACTCCCTCGGGACAGGGGTCAACGAGCAGTACTTC
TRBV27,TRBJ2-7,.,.,CASRLTGDGAYEQYF,TGTGCCAGCAGACTTACGGGGGACGGGGCCTACGAGCAGTACTTC
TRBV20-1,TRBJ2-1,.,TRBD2,CLAEGNEQFF,TGTCTAGCGGAGGGGAATGAGCAGTTCTTC
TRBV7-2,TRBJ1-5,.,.,CASSLSGFQPQHF,TGTGCCAGCAGCTTGTCAGGGTTTCAGCCCCAGCATTTT
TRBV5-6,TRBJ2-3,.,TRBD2,CASSFYETSGRADTQYF,TGTGCCAGCAGCTTTTACGAGACTAGCGGGAGGGCAGATACGCAGTATTTT
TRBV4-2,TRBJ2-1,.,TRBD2,CASRSFGTKDNEQFF,TGTGCCAGCAGGTCTTTCGGGACTAAAGACAATGAGCAGTTCTTC
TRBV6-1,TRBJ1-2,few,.,CASSEGTANYGYTF,TGTGCCAGCAGTGAAGGGACAGCTAACTATGGCTACACCTTC